This entry lists 3 T cell receptor beta chains sequenced from one sample in a study of OX40 agonist ivuxolimab in advanced cancers. Clones were read by immunoSEQ multiplex PCR, and TCRdb kept only the in-frame ones, dropping some. This sample has about 46,000 clones, with around nine tenths found just once. Material: CD4+ or CD8+ T cells sorted from blood, obtained in a trial of the OX40 agonist ivuxolimab. These receptors all stem from an adult with an advanced solid tumor such as melanoma, head and neck, liver or kidney cancer.

This clone was seen only once. This rearrangement joins TRBV25-1 to TRBJ2-1; D is unresolved. V gave up 1 base and J gave up 0 bases, with 4 bases separating them. Germline V gene data show CDR1 as MGHDK and CDR2 as SYGVNS. This CDR3 is 14 amino acids long. The chain's CDR3 is CASSEFSSYNEQFF. The CDR3, as DNA: TGTGCCAGCAGTGAATTTAGCTCCTACAATGAGCAGTTCTTC.

The rearrangement joins TRBV27 to TRBJ2-1; no clear D gene. Germline-derived CDR1 and CDR2 are MNHEY and SMNVEV (reference sequence). The V gene lost 2 bases and the J gene lost 6 bases, with 5 bases spanning the gap. CDR3 size: 12 residues. CDR3 region: CASSLGVNEQFF. The CDR3 DNA reads as TGTGCCAGCAGTTTAGGTGTCAATGAGCAGTTCTTC.

The chain has TRBV7-9 and TRBJ1-4; no firm D call. V was trimmed by 4 bases and J by 2 bases, leaving 11 bases between them. Germline CDR1 and CDR2: SEHNR and FQNEAQ (reference sequence). The CDR3 spans 15 residues. As DNA, the CDR3 is TGTGCCAGCAGCTCAAGCGTCAGCACTAATGAAAAACTGTTTTTT. It encodes CASSSSVSTNEKLFF.